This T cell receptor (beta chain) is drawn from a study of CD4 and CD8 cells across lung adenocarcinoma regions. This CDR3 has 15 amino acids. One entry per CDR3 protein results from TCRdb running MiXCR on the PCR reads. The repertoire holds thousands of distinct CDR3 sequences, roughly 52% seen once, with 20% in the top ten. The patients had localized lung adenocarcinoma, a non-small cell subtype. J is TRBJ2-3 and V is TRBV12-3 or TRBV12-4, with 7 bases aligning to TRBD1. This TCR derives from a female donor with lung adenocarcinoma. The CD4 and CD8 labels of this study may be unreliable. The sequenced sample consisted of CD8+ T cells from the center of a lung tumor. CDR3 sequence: CGRGFEASATDTQYF. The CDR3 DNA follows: TGTGGCAGGGGGTTTGAGGCGAGCGCCACAGATACGCAGTATTTT.